This T cell receptor beta chain was found in a study of CXCR3-negative and CXCR3-positive naive CD8 T cells. Study results and limitations: Relative to CXCR3-negative naive cells, CXCR3-positive naive cells had more hydrophobic TRB CDR3s.

Concerning this clonotype itself: As yet, its antigen is unknown.

The CDR3 spans 13 residues. Germline V gene lookup returns CDR1 SGDLS and CDR2 YYNGEE. Each CD8+ T cell subset was flow-sorted in triplicate. Every sort contained 300,000 cells. UMI-labeled 5' RACE TRB cDNA libraries were prepared from the cells. No DNA is given; TCRdb re-called the 5' RACE reads and lists each CDR3 protein once. This listing includes 130,000 or so distinct CDR3 sequences. The sequence came from a human donor in good health. Some clones in this sample may be carry-over from other donors' samples. Sequenced input: naive CXCR3+ CD8+ T cells from blood. The subset denotes: CD45RO-CCR7+CD27+CD95- naive CD8+ T cells expressing CXCR3 (TNR3+). V usage is TRBV9 and J usage is TRBJ2-7. The CDR3 sequence is CASSVGSSYEQYF.